This entry lists 21 T cell receptor beta chains sequenced from one sample in a study of graft-versus-host responses after intestinal transplantation. Intraepithelial and lamina propria lymphocytes were freed from processed graft tissue. Using immunoSEQ multiplex PCR, the repertoire was profiled, and TCRdb retains in-frame clones only, with some absent. The sample holds about 15,000 clones; 65% to 70% are singletons and the top ten take around 9%. This specimen was ileum tissue, taken 650 to 700 days after intestinal transplantation. The source is a human patient who received an intestinal transplant, so some T cells may come from the graft donor.

This clone occurred once. The J gene is TRBJ1-1, the V gene TRBV7-2, with no clear D. The CDR3 is 13 amino acids. Trimming cost V 5 bases and J 1 base, with 8 bases left between them. Germline V gene data show CDR1 as SGHTA and CDR2 as FQGNSA. As DNA, the CDR3 is TGTGCCAGCAGCCAGAGGCGGAACACTGAAGCTTTCTTT. Its translation is CASSQRRNTEAFF.

This clone was seen a single time. The V call is TRBV7-2, the J call TRBJ1-5; D is perhaps TRBD1 (5 bases). CDR1 is SGHTA, CDR2 FQGNSA, per germline. The CDR3 runs to 15 residues. Deletions cut 0 bases from V and 7 bases from J, with 13 bases between. CDR3 DNA sequence: TGTGCCAGCAGCTTAGCAGGACACGGCTGGCAGCCCCAGCATTTT. It encodes CASSLAGHGWQPQHF.

V and J are TRBV6-4 and TRBJ2-3; D call uncertain. CDR1 is MRHNA, CDR2 SNTAGT, per germline. The CDR3 spans 13 residues. The ends were cut back, 4 bases at V and 0 bases at J, with 5 bases in the middle. In DNA, the CDR3 is TGTGCCAGCAGTGCGACTAGCACAGATACGCAGTATTTT. Protein: CASSATSTDTQYF.

The rearrangement links TRBV5-1 to TRBJ2-7, with 10 bases fitting TRBD1. Germline trimming cut 4 bases from V and 0 bases from J; bases unmatched to any gene: 1. The CDR3 is 14 residues long. Germline loops: CDR1 SGHRS, CDR2 YFSETQ. The CDR3 here is CASSRTGGSYEQYF. The CDR3 DNA reads as TGCGCCAGCAGCCGGACAGGGGGCTCCTACGAGCAGTACTTC.

The CDR3, as DNA: TGTGCCTGGAATCAGGGAACGAACACTGAAGCTTTCTTT. It encodes CAWNQGTNTEAFF. The chain couples TRBV30 to TRBJ1-1, with a tentative D call TRBD1 (5 bases). The CDR3 is 13 amino acids. V dropped 4 bases and J dropped 1 base, with 10 bases sitting between them. Germline CDR1 GTSNPN, CDR2 SVGIG (reference sequence). Together with reference TRBV30 and TRBJ1-1, the CDR3 gives the full variable domain: SQTIHQWPATLVQPVGSPLSLECTVEGTSNPNLYWYRQAAGRGLQLLFYSVGIGQISSEVPQNLSASRPQDRQFILSSKKLLLSDSGFYLCAWNQGTNTEAFFGQGTRLTVV.

This chain joins TRBV29-1 and TRBJ2-1; D perhaps matches TRBD1 (5 bases). The CDR3 contains 13 residues. Germline loops: CDR1 SQVTM, CDR2 ANQGSEA. V dropped 4 bases and J dropped 3 bases, with 10 bases sitting between them. The CDR3 loop reads CSVVQALYNEQFF. DNA of the CDR3: TGCAGCGTTGTACAGGCCCTCTACAATGAGCAGTTCTTC.

This chain joins TRBV6-5 and TRBJ2-7; tentatively, D is TRBD2 (7 bases). Trimming took off 0 bases at V and 9 bases at J, with 12 bases between the two ends. The length of the CDR3 is 13 residues. The germline gives CDR1 MNHEY, CDR2 SVGAGI. Here the CDR3 DNA reads TGTGCCAGCAGTTACTCGACGGGGGGCTGGCAGTACTTC. This translates into CASSYSTGGWQYF.

This sequence joins TRBV10-3 and TRBJ1-6; unclear D gene. Trimming shortened V by 3 bases and J by 17 bases, and 20 bases separated the two germline ends. This CDR3 is built from 14 residues. Germline V gene sequence: CDR1 ENHRY, CDR2 SYGVKD. The CDR3 DNA is TGTGCCATCAGTGACGAGCGGAATGGTTGGGGAGTCCACTTT. Its protein is CAISDERNGWGVHF.

This chain links TRBV15 with TRBJ1-1; 9 bases match TRBD1. The CDR3 runs 19 residues. CDR1 and CDR2 (germline): LNHNV, YYDKDF (reference sequence). V was pared by 1 base and J by 4 bases, with 16 bases of the junction left unmatched. CDR3: CATSRARGSQTGGSTEAFF. CDR3 DNA: TGTGCCACCAGCAGAGCGAGGGGTAGCCAGACAGGGGGAAGCACTGAAGCTTTCTTT. Together with reference TRBV15 and TRBJ1-1, the CDR3 gives the full variable domain: DAMVIQNPRYQVTQFGKPVTLSCSQTLNHNVMYWYQQKSSQAPKLLFHYYDKDFNNEADTPDNFQSRRPNTSFCFLDIRSPGLGDTAMYLCATSRARGSQTGGSTEAFFGQGTRLTVV.

This chain connects TRBV18 to TRBJ2-7; 7 positions match TRBD1. The CDR3 runs 14 residues. V lost 6 bases, J lost 0 bases, and 5 bases stayed unmatched. Germline V gives CDR1 KGHSH, CDR2 LQKENI. CDR3 region: CASSRRDSSYEQYF. The CDR3 DNA reads as TGTGCCAGCTCTCGCCGGGACAGCTCCTACGAGCAGTACTTC. Full variable domain (remainder filled in from reference TRBV18 and TRBJ2-7): NAGVMQNPRHLVRRRGQEARLRCSPMKGHSHVYWYRQLPEEGLKFMVYLQKENIIDESGMPKERFSAEFPKEGPSILRIQQVVRGDSAAYFCASSRRDSSYEQYFGPGTRLTVT.

The V gene is TRBV7-9, the J gene TRBJ1-6; no definite D call. The germline gives CDR1 SEHNR, CDR2 FQNEAQ (reference sequence). The CDR3 sequence is 15 residues long. V was clipped by 5 bases and J by 5 bases, with 13 bases between them. DNA of the CDR3: TGTGCCAGCAGCCCTTCCGGGGAGAATAATTCACCCCTCCACTTT. Its protein is CASSPSGENNSPLHF.

This clone turned up a few times. DNA for the CDR3: TGTGCCAGCAGCCATTCAGCCTACAGGGACCATAATTCACCCCTCCACTTT. Its translation is CASSHSAYRDHNSPLHF. The J gene is TRBJ1-6, the V gene TRBV7-2, with D maybe TRBD1 (6 bases). The CDR3 sequence is 17 residues long. Germline assignment: CDR1 SGHTA and CDR2 FQGNSA. V lost 5 bases and J lost 5, with 19 bases in between.

The V gene is TRBV19, the J gene TRBJ2-3; TRBD2 matches 7 bases. This CDR3 spans 17 amino acids. V trimming: 5 bases; J trimming: 2 bases; junction bases outside the gene matches: 13. Germline V gene data show CDR1 as LNHDA and CDR2 as SQIVND (reference sequence). DNA of the CDR3: TGTGCCAGTAGTCCTGAACGGGGCGGGGGTAACACAGATACGCAGTATTTT. Encoded protein: CASSPERGGGNTDTQYF.

The rearrangement joins TRBV6-5 to TRBJ1-2; D gene uncertain. Germline CDR1 reads MNHEY; CDR2 reads SVGAGI. This CDR3 region has 14 residues. Trimming removed 2 bases from V and 8 bases from J, with 15 bases in between. In nucleotides, the CDR3 is TGTGCCAGCAGTTACCAGCCTCGACAAAACGGCTACACCTTC. It codes for CASSYQPRQNGYTF.

The sample holds one count of this clone. The chain joins TRBV7-2 to TRBJ1-6; 8 bases fit TRBD1. Germline CDR1 and CDR2: SGHTA and FQGNSA. With V trimmed by 2 bases and J by 5 bases, 5 bases remained unmatched. This CDR3 has 16 amino acids. This chain's CDR3 is CASSLRRTGNNSPLHF. The DNA of the CDR3 is TGTGCCAGCAGCTTAAGAAGGACAGGGAATAATTCACCCCTCCACTTT.

This clone was recorded a few times. The chain recombines TRBV27 with TRBJ1-5, with D perhaps TRBD1 (5 bases). Germline assignment: CDR1 MNHEY and CDR2 SMNVEV (reference sequence). Trimming cost V 4 bases and J 6 bases, with 16 bases left between them. The CDR3 loop spans 15 amino acids. The CDR3: CASSSVGDLGQPQHF. CDR3 bases: TGTGCCAGCAGTTCCGTAGGGGATCTGGGTCAGCCCCAGCATTTT.

The rearrangement uses TRBV13 and TRBJ1-2, with 7 bases matching TRBD1. CDR3 size: 15 residues. With V trimmed by 0 bases and J by 2 bases, 3 bases remained unmatched. Germline CDR1 and CDR2: PRHDT and FYEKMQ (reference sequence). The CDR3 DNA is TGTGCCAGCAGCTTAGGGACAGGGCTAAACTATGGCTACACCTTC. Translated, it gives CASSLGTGLNYGYTF.

This clone was seen a few times. The DNA of the CDR3 is TGTGCCAGTAGGCCCAGGGTAACGGACACTGAAGCTTTCTTT. Amino acids: CASRPRVTDTEAFF. The V call is TRBV19, the J call TRBJ1-1, with a weak D call TRBD1 (5 bases). The CDR3 runs 14 residues. CDR1 is LNHDA and CDR2 is SQIVND in the germline V gene (reference sequence). V lost 6 bases and J 3 bases, leaving 14 bases between the germline ends. Full variable domain (outside the CDR3, taken from reference TRBV19 and TRBJ1-1): DGGITQSPKYLFRKEGQNVTLSCEQNLNHDAMYWYRQDPGQGLRLIYYSQIVNDFQKGDIAEGYSVSREKKESFPLTVTSAQKNPTAFYLCASRPRVTDTEAFFGQGTRLTVV.

In its sample, this clone was seen once. The chain combines TRBV15 with TRBJ1-1, with D hard to call. V was shortened by 4 bases and J by 5 bases, with 14 bases between the two germline ends. Per the germline V gene, CDR1 is LNHNV and CDR2 is YYDKDF (reference sequence). The CDR3 totals 14 residues. CDR3 sequence (DNA): TGTGCCACCAGCATTACAACGGGGTGGACTGAAGCTTTCTTT. Translation gives CATSITTGWTEAFF.

The genes are TRBV7-2 and TRBJ1-6; no definite D call. Trimming shortened V by 0 bases and J by 10 bases, and 13 bases separated the two germline ends. The CDR3 runs to 15 residues. CDR1 SGHTA and CDR2 FQGNSA come from the germline V gene. This CDR3 reads CASSLAPGSRSPLHF. CDR3 bases: TGTGCCAGCAGCTTAGCGCCAGGCAGTAGATCACCCCTCCACTTT. The whole variable domain, filled in from reference TRBV7-2 and TRBJ1-6, reads GAGVSQSPSNKVTEKGKDVELRCDPISGHTALYWYRQSLGQGLEFLIYFQGNSAPDKSGLPSDRFSAERTGGSVSTLTIQRTQQEDSAVYLCASSLAPGSRSPLHFGNGTRLTVT.

This chain connects TRBV4-3 to TRBJ2-7; 7 bases map to TRBD1. V gave up 4 bases and J gave up 6 bases; unmatched junction bases: 12. Per germline, CDR1 LGHNA and CDR2 YSLEER. The CDR3 covers 15 residues. The DNA of the CDR3 is TGCGCCAGCAGCCCTTGGAAGGGGGCGTATAGCGAGCAGTACTTC. Protein sequence: CASSPWKGAYSEQYF.